This T cell receptor (beta chain) derives from a study of Graves' ophthalmopathy and Graves' hyperthyroidism. V gave up 6 bases and J gave up 0 bases, with 12 bases separating them. The CDR3 sequence is 15 residues long. Whole-study findings and limits: Sensitivity of about 90% and specificity of around 80% were achieved when a 13-signature model separated ophthalmopathy from stable hyperthyroidism.

In the case of this clonotype: What it recognizes is unknown.

CDR3 regions of TCR beta were amplified from RNA transcripts. Investigators did first-round RT-PCR with HTBI primers, then second-round multiplex PCR. TCRdb re-called the multiplex PCR reads through MiXCR, storing one row per CDR3 protein. The data contain some 390,000 distinct CDR3 sequences, about 16% of them singletons. Input material: peripheral blood. This chain joins TRBV12-3 or TRBV12-4 and TRBJ1-3; D is perhaps TRBD1 (6 bases). The source is a woman between 18 and 29 years old with Graves' ophthalmopathy. The CDR3: CASSRQVNSGNTIYF. CDR3 in DNA: TGTGCCAGCAGCCGACAGGTCAACTCTGGAAACACCATATATTTT.